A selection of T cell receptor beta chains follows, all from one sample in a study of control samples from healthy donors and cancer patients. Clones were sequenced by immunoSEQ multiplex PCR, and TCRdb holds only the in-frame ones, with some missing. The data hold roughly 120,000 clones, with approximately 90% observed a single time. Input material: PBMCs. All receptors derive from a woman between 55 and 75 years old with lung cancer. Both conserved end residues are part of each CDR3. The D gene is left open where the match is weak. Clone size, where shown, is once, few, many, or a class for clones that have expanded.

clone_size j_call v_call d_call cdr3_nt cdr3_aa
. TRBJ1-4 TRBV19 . TGTGCCAGTATGCTCGGGGGGGCCACTAATGAAAAACTGTTTTTT CASMLGGATNEKLFF
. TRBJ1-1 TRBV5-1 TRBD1 TGCGCCAGCAGCTTGATTCAGGGGGTAAATACTGAAGCTTTCTTT CASSLIQGVNTEAFF
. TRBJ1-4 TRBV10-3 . TGTGCCACCTCGGACAGCAAAACAACTAATGAAAAACTGTTTTTT CATSDSKTTNEKLFF
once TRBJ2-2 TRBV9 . TGTGCCAGCAGCGTAGAAGGGACCACCGGGGAGCTGTTTTTT CASSVEGTTGELFF
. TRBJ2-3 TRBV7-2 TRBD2 TGTGCCAGCAGCTTAGCTAGCGGGGGTCTGGGAGATACGCAGTATTTT CASSLASGGLGDTQYF
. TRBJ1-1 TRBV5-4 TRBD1 TGTGCCAGCAGCTTGGGGGGACAGATGGGGACTGAAGCTTTCTTT CASSLGGQMGTEAFF
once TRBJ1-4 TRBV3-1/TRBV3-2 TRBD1 TGCGCCAGCAGCCACTTGGGACAGGGGCCGGCAAAACTGTTTTTT CASSHLGQGPAKLFF
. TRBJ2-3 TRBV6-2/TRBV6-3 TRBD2 TGTGCCAGCAGTTACCGGCGGGGGGGCACAGATACGCAGTATTTT CASSYRRGGTDTQYF
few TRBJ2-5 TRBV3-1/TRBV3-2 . TGTGCCAGCAGCCAAGGGACAGAAGAGACCCAGTACTTC CASSQGTEETQYF
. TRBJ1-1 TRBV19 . TGTGCCAGTAGTTTCCGGGGCACTGAAGCTTTCTTT CASSFRGTEAFF
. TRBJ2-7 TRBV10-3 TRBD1 TGTGCCATCAGTGAGAACGGCAGGGGGACCGACGAGCAGTACTTC CAISENGRGTDEQYF
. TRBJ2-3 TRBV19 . TGTGCCAGTAGTCCCCTCAGGGGGGGGGAGACGGATACGCAGTATTTT CASSPLRGGETDTQYF
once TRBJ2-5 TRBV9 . TGTGCCAGCAGCGTAGCGCCTAGCCGCCAAGAGACCCAGTACTTC CASSVAPSRQETQYF
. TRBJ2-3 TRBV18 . TGTGCCAGCTCACCACAAGAGGCAGATACGCAGTATTTT CASSPQEADTQYF
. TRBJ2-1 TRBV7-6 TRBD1 TGTGCCAGCAGCCAGGGGACAGGGGGTCGTTTAAGCTACAATGAGCAGTTCTTC CASSQGTGGRLSYNEQFF
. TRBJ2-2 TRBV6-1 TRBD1 TGTGCCAGCAGTGGTTCGGACAGGGCTGGGGCCGGGGAGCTGTTTTTT CASSGSDRAGAGELFF
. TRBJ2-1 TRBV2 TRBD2 TGTGCCAGCAGTGAGTGGGAGGGGAAGCAGTTCTTC CASSEWEGKQFF
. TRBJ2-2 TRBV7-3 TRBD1 TGTGCCAGCAGCCCCAGACAGGGGGCCAACACCGGGGAGCTGTTTTTT CASSPRQGANTGELFF
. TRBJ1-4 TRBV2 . TGTGCCAGCAGGGACAGACGGACAACTAATGAAAAACTGTTTTTT CASRDRRTTNEKLFF
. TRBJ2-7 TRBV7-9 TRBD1 TGTGCCAGCAGCCGTGGACAGGACGCTGCTTTTTCCTACGAGCAGTACTTC CASSRGQDAAFSYEQYF
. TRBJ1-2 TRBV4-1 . TGCGCCAGCAGCCAATTCCCGGCTTCTACAGGCATCTATGGCTACACCTTC CASSQFPASTGIYGYTF
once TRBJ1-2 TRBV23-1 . TGCGCCAGCAGTCCCAAGACTCCCAGGAACTATGGCTACACCTTC CASSPKTPRNYGYTF
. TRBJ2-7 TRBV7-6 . TGTGCCAGCAGCTTAGAGGAGGGGAGCCTCTACGAGCAGTACTTC CASSLEEGSLYEQYF
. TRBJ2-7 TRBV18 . TGTGCCAGCTCACCGGTCCGGGAATCAGCCTCCTACGAGCAGTACTTC CASSPVRESASYEQYF
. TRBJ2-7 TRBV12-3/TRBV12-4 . TGTGCCAGCAGTTCAGACAACTCCTACGAGCAGTACTTC CASSSDNSYEQYF
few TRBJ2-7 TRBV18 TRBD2 TGTGCCAGCTCACCGGCAGGGAGGGGAAGTTTCTCCTACGAGCAGTACTTC CASSPAGRGSFSYEQYF
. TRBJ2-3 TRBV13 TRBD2 TGTGCCAGCAGCCGAACGGGACTAGCAGATACGCAGTATTTT CASSRTGLADTQYF
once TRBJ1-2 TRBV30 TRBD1 TGTGCCTGGGGGGGACAGGGCGACTATGGCTACACCTTC CAWGGQGDYGYTF
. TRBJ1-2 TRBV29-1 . TGCAGCGTGCTAGTCCGGGGTGGGCTGCATGGCTACACCTTC CSVLVRGGLHGYTF
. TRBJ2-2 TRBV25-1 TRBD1 TGTGCCAGCAGTGAGGGACAGTCGTACGGGGAGCTGTTTTTT CASSEGQSYGELFF
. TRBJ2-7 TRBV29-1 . TGCAGCGTTGAGGCCGGTGATACCTACGAGCAGTACTTC CSVEAGDTYEQYF
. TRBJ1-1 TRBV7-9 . TGTGCCAGCAGCTTGGCTGCAGGCGGGAACACTGAAGCTTTCTTT CASSLAAGGNTEAFF
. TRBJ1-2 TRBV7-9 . TGTGCCAGCAGCCAGGGTGGAGGGGCCGGCTACACCTTC CASSQGGGAGYTF
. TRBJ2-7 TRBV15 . TGTGCCACCAGCAGAGATGTGGGAGGGGGACTCCTATCCTACGAGCAGTACTTC CATSRDVGGGLLSYEQYF
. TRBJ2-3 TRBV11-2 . TGTGCCAGCAGTTCTAACAGGGATACGCAGTATTTT CASSSNRDTQYF
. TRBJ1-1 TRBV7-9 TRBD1 TGTGCCAGCAGCCCTTTGGGACAGCCGAACACTGAAGCTTTCTTT CASSPLGQPNTEAFF
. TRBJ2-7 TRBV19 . TGTGCCAGTAACCCCACAGGCGCCGACTACGAGCAGTACTTC CASNPTGADYEQYF
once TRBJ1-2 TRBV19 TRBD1 TGTGCCAGTAGTATCACCGGGACAGCCTTAGGACATGGCTACACCTTC CASSITGTALGHGYTF
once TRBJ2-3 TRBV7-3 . TGTGCCAGCAGCTCCGACGGTTACAACTCAGATACGCAGTATTTT CASSSDGYNSDTQYF
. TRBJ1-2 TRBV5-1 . TGCGCCAGCAGCCCCCAAGGGGAGCCTGGCTATGGCTACACCTTC CASSPQGEPGYGYTF
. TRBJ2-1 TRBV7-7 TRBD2 TGTGCTAGCAGCTTAGGCGGGGGGAACAATGAGCAGTTCTTC CASSLGGGNNEQFF
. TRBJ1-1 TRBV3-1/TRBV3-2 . TGTGCCAGCAGCCAAGTAGGGGCGAACACTGAAGCTTTCTTT CASSQVGANTEAFF
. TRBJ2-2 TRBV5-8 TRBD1 TGTGCCAGCAGCTTGTCCAGGGGGAGCACCGGGGAGCTGTTTTTT CASSLSRGSTGELFF
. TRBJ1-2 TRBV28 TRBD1 TGTGCCAGCAGTTTGGACGGGACAGTCCAATCAGCCTATGGCTACACCTTC CASSLDGTVQSAYGYTF
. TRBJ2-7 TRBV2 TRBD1 TGTGCCAGCAGCCCCGGGACAGGGGAACCCAACGAGCAGTACTTC CASSPGTGEPNEQYF
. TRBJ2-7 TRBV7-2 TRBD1 TGTGCCAGCAGCCCGCTGGGACAGGGGGTAGACGAGCAGTACTTC CASSPLGQGVDEQYF
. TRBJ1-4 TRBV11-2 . TGTGCCAGCAGCTTAGGGAGTGCTAATGAAAAACTGTTTTTT CASSLGSANEKLFF
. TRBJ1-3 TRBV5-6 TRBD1 TGTGCCAGCAGCTTGGGACAGGGGTACTCTGGAAACACCATATATTTT CASSLGQGYSGNTIYF
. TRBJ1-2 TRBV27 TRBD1 TGTGCCAGCAGCCCTGCCGATCTGACGGGACAGGGGCCCGGCTACACCTTC CASSPADLTGQGPGYTF
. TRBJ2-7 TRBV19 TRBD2 TGTGCCAGTAGTCCAGCGGGATCCCCTCGGATGTACGAGCAGTACTTC CASSPAGSPRMYEQYF
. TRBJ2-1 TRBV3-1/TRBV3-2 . TGTGCCAGCAGCCTCGTGACGCGTTTTTACAATGAGCAGTTCTTC CASSLVTRFYNEQFF
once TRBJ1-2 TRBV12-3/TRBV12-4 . TGTGCCAGCAGTTTAATCAGGAACTATGGCTACACCTTC CASSLIRNYGYTF
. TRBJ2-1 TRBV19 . TGTGCCAGCACCCCCCGAGTTGGGGGATACAATGAGCAGTTCTTC CASTPRVGGYNEQFF
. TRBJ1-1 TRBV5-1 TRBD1 TGCGCCAGCAGCACCGGGGGACAGTTATTTACAGAAGCTTTCTTT CASSTGGQLFTEAFF